This entry concerns a single TCR beta chain. Its antigen is currently unknown. With 3 bases removed from V and 4 bases from J, the gap between germline ends came to 12 bases. The CDR3 contains 14 residues. The data derive from a study of blood T cells in healthy people across ages. Study conclusions and caveats: From one million sequenced T cells, diversity estimates were lower bounds.

For the second PCR, which ran for about 7 to 11 cycles, a sample-barcoded 5' primer and a J-beta primer mix were used. Each cDNA molecule was tagged by a template-switch adaptor that had 12 random nucleotides. TCRdb ran MiXCR on the 5' RACE reads and lists one entry per CDR3 protein. This sample has fewer than 1,000,000 distinct CDR3 sequences, with more than 40% found just once. The chain combines TRBV12-3 or TRBV12-4 with TRBJ1-1, with D perhaps matching TRBD1 (5 bases). The source is a man aged 55 to 70 in good health. Sample: blood. In DNA form, the CDR3 reads TGTGCCAGCAGTTTTGCGGGGGGTAGCACTGAAGCTTTCTTT. This translates into CASSFAGGSTEAFF.